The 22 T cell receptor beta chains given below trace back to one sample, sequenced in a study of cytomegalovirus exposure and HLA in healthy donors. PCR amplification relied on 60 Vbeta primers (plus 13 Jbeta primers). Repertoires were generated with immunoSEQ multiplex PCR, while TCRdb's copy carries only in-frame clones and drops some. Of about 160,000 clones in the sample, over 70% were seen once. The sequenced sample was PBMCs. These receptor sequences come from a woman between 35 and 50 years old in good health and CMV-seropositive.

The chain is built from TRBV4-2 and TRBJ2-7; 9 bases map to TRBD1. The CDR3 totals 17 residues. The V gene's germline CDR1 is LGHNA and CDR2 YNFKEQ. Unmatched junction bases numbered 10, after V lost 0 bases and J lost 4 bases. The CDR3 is CASSQDGGTGRGYEQYF. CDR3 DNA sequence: TGTGCCAGCAGCCAAGATGGTGGGACAGGGAGGGGTTACGAGCAGTACTTC.

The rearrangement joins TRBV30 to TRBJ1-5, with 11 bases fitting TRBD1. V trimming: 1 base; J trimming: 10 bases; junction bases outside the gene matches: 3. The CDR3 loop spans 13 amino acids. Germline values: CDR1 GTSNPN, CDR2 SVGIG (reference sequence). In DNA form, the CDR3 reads TGTGCCTGGAGTGGGGGACAGGGGGTTCCCCAGCATTTT. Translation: CAWSGGQGVPQHF.

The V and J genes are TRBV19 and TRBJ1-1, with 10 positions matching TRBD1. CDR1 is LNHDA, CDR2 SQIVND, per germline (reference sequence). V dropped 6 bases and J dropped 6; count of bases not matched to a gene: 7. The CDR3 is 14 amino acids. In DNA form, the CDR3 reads TGTGCCAGTAGGGTGGGACAGGGGAGAGCTGAAGCTTTCTTT. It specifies CASRVGQGRAEAFF.

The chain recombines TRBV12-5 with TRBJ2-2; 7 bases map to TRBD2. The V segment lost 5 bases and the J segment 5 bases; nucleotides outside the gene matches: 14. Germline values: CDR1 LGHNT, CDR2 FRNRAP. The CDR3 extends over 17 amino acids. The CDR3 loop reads CASGPLSPGLRTGELFF. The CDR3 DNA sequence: TGTGCTAGTGGTCCTCTCTCACCGGGACTACGAACCGGGGAGCTGTTTTTT.

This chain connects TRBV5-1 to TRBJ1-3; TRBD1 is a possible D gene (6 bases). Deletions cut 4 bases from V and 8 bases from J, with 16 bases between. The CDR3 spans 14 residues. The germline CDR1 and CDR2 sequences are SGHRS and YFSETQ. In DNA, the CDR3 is TGCGCCAGCAGCCCCTTAACAGGGTTCGACACCATATATTTT. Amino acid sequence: CASSPLTGFDTIYF.

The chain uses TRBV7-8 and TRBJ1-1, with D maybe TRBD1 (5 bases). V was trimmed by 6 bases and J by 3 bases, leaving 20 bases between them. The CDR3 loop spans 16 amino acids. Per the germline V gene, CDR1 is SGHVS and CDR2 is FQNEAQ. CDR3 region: CASSMGLRGVDTEAFF. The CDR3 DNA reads TGTGCCAGCAGTATGGGACTCCGAGGGGTTGACACTGAAGCTTTCTTT.

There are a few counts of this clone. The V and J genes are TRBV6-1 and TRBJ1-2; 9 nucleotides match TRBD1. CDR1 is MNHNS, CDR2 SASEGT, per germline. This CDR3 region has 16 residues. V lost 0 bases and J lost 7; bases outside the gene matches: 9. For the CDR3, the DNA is TGTGCCAGCAGTGAAGCGAGACTCGGGACAGGGACTGGCTACACCTTC. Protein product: CASSEARLGTGTGYTF.

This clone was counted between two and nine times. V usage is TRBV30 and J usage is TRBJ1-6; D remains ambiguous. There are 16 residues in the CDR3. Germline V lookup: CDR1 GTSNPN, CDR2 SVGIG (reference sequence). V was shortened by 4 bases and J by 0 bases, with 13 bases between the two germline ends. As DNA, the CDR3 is TGTGCCTGGACGCGAGTGCGGGGCTCCTATAATTCACCCCTCCACTTT. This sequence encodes CAWTRVRGSYNSPLHF.

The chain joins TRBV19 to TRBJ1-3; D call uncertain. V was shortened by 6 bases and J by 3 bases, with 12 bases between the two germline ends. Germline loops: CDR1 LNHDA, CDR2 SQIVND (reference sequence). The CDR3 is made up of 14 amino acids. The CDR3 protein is CASRLQGVGNTIYF. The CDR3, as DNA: TGTGCCAGTAGGCTCCAAGGAGTTGGAAACACCATATATTTT.

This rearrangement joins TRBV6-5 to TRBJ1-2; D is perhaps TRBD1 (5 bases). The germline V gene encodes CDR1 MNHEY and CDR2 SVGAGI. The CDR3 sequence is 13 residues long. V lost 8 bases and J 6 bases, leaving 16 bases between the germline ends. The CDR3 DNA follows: TGTGCCAGCCGACGCCAGGGTGAGAATGGCTACACCTTC. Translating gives CASRRQGENGYTF.

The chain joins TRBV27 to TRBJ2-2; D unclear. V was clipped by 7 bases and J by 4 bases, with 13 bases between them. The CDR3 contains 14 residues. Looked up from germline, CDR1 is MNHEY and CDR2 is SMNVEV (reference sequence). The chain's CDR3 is CASMSTWSTGELFF. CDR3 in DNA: TGTGCCAGCATGAGTACGTGGTCCACCGGGGAGCTGTTTTTT.

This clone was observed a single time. The CDR3 DNA reads TGTGCCAGCAGCGGGGGGGACTCGAGCTGGGAGACCCAGTACTTC. Its protein is CASSGGDSSWETQYF. The chain has TRBV9 and TRBJ2-5; possible D gene TRBD2, 6 bases. There are 15 residues in the CDR3. Germline V CDR1 and CDR2: SGDLS, YYNGEE. V dropped 3 bases and J dropped 5 bases, with 17 bases sitting between them.

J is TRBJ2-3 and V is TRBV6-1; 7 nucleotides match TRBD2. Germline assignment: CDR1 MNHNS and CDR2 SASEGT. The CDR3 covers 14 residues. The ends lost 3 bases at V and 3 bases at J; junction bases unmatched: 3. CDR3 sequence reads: CASSDWEGTDTQYF. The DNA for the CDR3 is TGTGCCAGCAGTGATTGGGAGGGGACAGATACGCAGTATTTT.

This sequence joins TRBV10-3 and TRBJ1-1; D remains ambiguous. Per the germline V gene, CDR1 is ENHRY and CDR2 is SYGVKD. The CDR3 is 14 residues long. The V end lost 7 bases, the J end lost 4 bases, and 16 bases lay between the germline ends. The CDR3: CAITNSGEATEAFF. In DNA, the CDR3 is TGTGCCATCACCAACAGCGGAGAGGCCACTGAAGCTTTCTTT.

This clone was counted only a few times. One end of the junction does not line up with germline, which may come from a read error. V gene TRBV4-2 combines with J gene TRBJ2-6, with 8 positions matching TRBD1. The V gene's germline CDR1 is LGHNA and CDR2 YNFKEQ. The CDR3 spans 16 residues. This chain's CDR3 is CASSQAGGSGANGLTF. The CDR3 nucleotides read TGTGCCAGCAGCCAAGCAGGGGGCTCTGGGGCCAACGGCCTGACTTTC.

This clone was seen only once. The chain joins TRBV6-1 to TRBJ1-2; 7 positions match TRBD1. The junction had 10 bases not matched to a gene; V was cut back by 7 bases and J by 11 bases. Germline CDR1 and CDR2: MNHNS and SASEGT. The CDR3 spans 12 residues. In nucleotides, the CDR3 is TGTGCCAGCAAACGACCGACAGGGAGGTACACCTTC. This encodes CASKRPTGRYTF.

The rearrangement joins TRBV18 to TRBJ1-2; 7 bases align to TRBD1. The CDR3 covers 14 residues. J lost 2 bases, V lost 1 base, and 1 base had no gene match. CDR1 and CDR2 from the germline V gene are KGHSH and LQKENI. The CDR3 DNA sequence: TGTGCCAGCTCACCACTGGGACAGAACTATGGCTACACCTTC. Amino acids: CASSPLGQNYGYTF.

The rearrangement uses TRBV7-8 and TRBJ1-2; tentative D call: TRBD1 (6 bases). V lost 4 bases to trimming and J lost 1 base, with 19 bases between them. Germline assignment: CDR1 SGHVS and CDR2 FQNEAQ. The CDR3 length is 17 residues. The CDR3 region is CASSSGQTDPVNYGYTF. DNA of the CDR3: TGTGCCAGCAGCTCCGGACAGACTGACCCAGTTAACTATGGCTACACCTTC.

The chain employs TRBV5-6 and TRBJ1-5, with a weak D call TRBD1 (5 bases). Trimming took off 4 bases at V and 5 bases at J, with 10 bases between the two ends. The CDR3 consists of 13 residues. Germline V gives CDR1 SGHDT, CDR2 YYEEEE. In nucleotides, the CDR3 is TGTGCCAGCAGCCTGGGGCAGGATCAGCCCCAGCATTTT. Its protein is CASSLGQDQPQHF.

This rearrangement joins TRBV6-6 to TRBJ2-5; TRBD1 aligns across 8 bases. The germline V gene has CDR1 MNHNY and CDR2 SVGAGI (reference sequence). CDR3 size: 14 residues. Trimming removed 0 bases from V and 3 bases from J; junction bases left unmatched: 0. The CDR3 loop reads CASSYSDREETQYF. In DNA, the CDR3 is TGTGCCAGCAGTTACTCGGACAGGGAAGAGACCCAGTACTTC.

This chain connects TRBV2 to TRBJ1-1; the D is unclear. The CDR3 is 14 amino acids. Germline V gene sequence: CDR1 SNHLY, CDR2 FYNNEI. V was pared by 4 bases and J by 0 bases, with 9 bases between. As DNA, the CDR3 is TGTGCCAGCAGTGTAACGAGGATGAACACTGAAGCTTTCTTT. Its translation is CASSVTRMNTEAFF.

The CDR3 nucleotides are TGTGCCAGCAGTTCAGGGGGCAACGGAAACACCATATATTTT. Amino acid sequence: CASSSGGNGNTIYF. The chain employs TRBV6-5 and TRBJ1-3; 8 bases line up with TRBD1. Germline V gives CDR1 MNHEY, CDR2 SVGAGI. The CDR3 is 14 residues long. V dropped 4 bases and J dropped 4; count of bases not matched to a gene: 3.